This entry concerns a single T cell receptor beta chain. This clone was observed a handful of times. Its recognized antigen is unknown. The input lacks base qualities; no much larger clone sits a single base away. Each donor gave one peripheral blood draw, averaging around 120 mL, which was collected into heparinised tubes. Naive, central memory, regulatory and stem cell-like memory CD4+ T cells were sorted on a BD FACSAria II using a panel including CD45RO, CCR7, CD25, CD127, CD95 and CD27. A purity above 98% was achieved for all sorted populations. Right away, PBMCs were isolated by Lymphoprep density gradient centrifugation and were stained directly, with no culture step. Samples were stained and sorted in pairs, with one healthy donor and one patient per experiment, so that batch effects were minimized. The data stem from a study of beta chain features in type 1 diabetes (dated by TCRdb to the late 2010s). Regarding the study in general: Mean age, gender distribution, total cell number and subset yield did not differ between patients and healthy donors. The study compared TCRB repertoires of sorted circulating CD4+ T cell subsets between recently diagnosed type 1 diabetes patients and matched healthy donors. Across all samples, fewer than 110,000,000 sorted cells were examined, and cell number per subset correlated strongly with RNA yield. Naive and central memory subsets were obtained from all 28 donors, but regulatory and stem cell-like memory subsets were isolated from only 8 patients and about 8 healthy donors.

Summary of the overall study and its limitations: HLA sub-analyses involved small numbers of individuals, so any influence of HLA type on TCRB rearrangement remained unresolved. A moderate but significant shortening of TCRB CDR3 length was observed in type 1 diabetes patients in all four CD4+ subsets. Shorter templates might be favored by PCR, yet because patient and control samples were amplified and corrected together, any such skew would affect both groups equally. At VDJ recombination sites, patients with type 1 diabetes made fewer insertions and deleted more nucleotides, a pattern implying thymic rearrangement abnormalities. Because cDNA was sequenced instead of genomic DNA, activated cells with high expression could be over-represented, although the groups did not differ in activation or CD3 levels. Naive, central memory and regulatory TCRB repertoires appeared to be more similar among patients than among healthy donors.

The entire isolated RNA was reverse transcribed using the High Capacity cDNA Reverse Transcription Kit, and thus expressed TCRB transcripts were sequenced. Naive, central memory and regulatory T cell samples underwent deep immunoSEQ sequencing, averaging around 4 million total reads per sample. Sorted cells were lysed in RLT buffer, and RNA was extracted using DNase-treated RNeasy Micro or Mini kits according to cell number. To prevent cross-contamination, every cell subset was processed on its own, while patient and healthy donor samples were processed together. The immunoSEQ multiplex PCR was used to amplify TCRB sequences from cDNA, generating 87-bp fragments that spanned the CDR3 region. Sequencing of the amplicons was done on the Illumina HiSeq platform. Concerning the study's data processing: Synthetic template baselines were used to correct PCR bias computationally, reads within Hamming distance 2 were collapsed together, and singletons that could not be merged were discarded. By aligning reads against IMGT, V, D and J genes, CDR3 length, and insertions or deletions at six rearrangement sites were assigned. Within each subset, clonotype counts were normalized to sorted cell number, after which true diversity and Gini coefficients were computed with the tcR R package. The overlap coefficient, calculated on TCRB nucleotide sequences, was used to quantify repertoire sharing. Out-of-frame TCRB sequences from naive cells were analyzed to stand in for the pre-selection repertoire. Here the immuneACCESS table is served through TCRdb, limited to in-frame sequences with V and J called. Missing clones are a known gap in these copies; in checked studies unresolved V genes cover under half, and the rest lacks a known reason. D and trimming were read from the DNA, whereas the V and J calls and clone size are those reported in that table. The sample includes 970,000 or so clones, with about 17% observed a single time. The ten largest clones capture 0.023% of the sample.

The CDR1 and CDR2 encoded by the germline V gene are LGHNA and YSLEER. Trimming takes 3 bases from V and 9 bases from J, and the germline ends sit 11 bases apart. Taken from cysteine to phenylalanine, the CDR3 has 13 residues. The CDR3 DNA has 39 bases and is translated from base 1. Rearrangement joined TRBV4-3 to TRBJ2-2; the D gene is not confidently resolved. The sequenced material came from naive CD4+ T cells from blood. The sample's cell subset or site label, decoded: true naive CD4+ T cells. This TCR was recovered from a woman aged 18-29 years in good health. The CDR3: CASSHRDGRELFF. The nucleotide sequence is given as TGCGCCAGCAGCCACCGCGATGGCCGGGAGCTGTTTTTT.